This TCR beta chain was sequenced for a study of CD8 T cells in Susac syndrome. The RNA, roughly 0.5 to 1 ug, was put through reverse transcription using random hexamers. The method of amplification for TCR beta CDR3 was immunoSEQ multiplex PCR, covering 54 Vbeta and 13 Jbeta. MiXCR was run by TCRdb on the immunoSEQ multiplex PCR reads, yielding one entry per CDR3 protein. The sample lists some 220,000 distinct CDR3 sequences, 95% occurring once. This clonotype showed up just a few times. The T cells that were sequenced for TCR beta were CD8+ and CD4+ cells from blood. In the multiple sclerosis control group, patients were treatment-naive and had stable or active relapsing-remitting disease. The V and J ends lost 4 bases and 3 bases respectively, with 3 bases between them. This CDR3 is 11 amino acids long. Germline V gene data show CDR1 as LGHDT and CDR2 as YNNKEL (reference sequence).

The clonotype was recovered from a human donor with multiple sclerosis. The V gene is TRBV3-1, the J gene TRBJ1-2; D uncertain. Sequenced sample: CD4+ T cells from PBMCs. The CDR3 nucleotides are TGTGCCAGCAGCCGGGACTATGGCTACACCTTC. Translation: CASSRDYGYTF. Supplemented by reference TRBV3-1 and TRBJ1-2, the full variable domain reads DTAVSQTPKYLVTQMGNDKSIKCEQNLGHDTMYWYKQDSKKFLKIMFSYNNKELIINETVPNRFSPKSPDKAHLNLHINSLELGDSAVYFCASSRDYGYTFGSGTRLTVV.